A single sample gave rise to the 31 T cell receptor beta chains below, sequenced in a study of PD-L1 blockade in urothelial cancer. Libraries were prepared by immunoSEQ multiplex PCR; TCRdb keeps only in-frame clonotypes and omits some of them. Here the sample spans approximately 79,000 clones, 85% to 95% being singletons. Noted time point: peripheral blood 6 weeks after treatment start. The sample consisted of PBMCs, taken around atezolizumab (anti-PD-L1) treatment. The receptors originated from a woman aged 80 or over with urothelial cancer.

The chain recombines TRBV28 with TRBJ2-1, with D perhaps TRBD2 (6 bases). Germline V gene lookup returns CDR1 MDHEN and CDR2 SYDVKM. The CDR3 contains 15 residues. V was clipped by 2 bases and J by 8 bases, with 16 bases between them. The CDR3 here is CASSLGGTNIYEQFF. For the CDR3, the DNA is TGTGCCAGCAGTTTAGGCGGGACCAATATTTATGAGCAGTTCTTC.

The chain employs TRBV7-9 and TRBJ1-1, with D possibly being TRBD1 (5 bases). V dropped 5 bases and J dropped 0 bases, with 10 bases sitting between them. The length of the CDR3 is 14 residues. Looked up from germline, CDR1 is SEHNR and CDR2 is FQNEAQ (reference sequence). As DNA, the CDR3 is TGTGCCAGCAGCATCGACAGCATGAACACTGAAGCTTTCTTT. Its translation: CASSIDSMNTEAFF.

The chain links TRBV29-1 to TRBJ2-3; TRBD1 aligns across 7 bases. The ends lost 7 bases at V and 2 bases at J; junction bases unmatched: 12. The CDR3 has 15 residues. CDR1 and CDR2 from the germline V gene are SQVTM and ANQGSEA. CDR3 nucleotides: TGCAGCGCCGAGTGGACAGGACTTAACACAGATACGCAGTATTTT. It is translated as CSAEWTGLNTDTQYF.

The chain links TRBV6-5 to TRBJ2-5, with TRBD2 matching 12 bases. The CDR3 consists of 15 residues. Per germline, CDR1 MNHEY and CDR2 SVGAGI. The V and J ends lost 5 bases and 5 bases, in that order; junction bases with no gene match: 6. The CDR3 nucleotides are TGTGCCAGCAGTCAACAGACTAGCGGGAGTGAGACCCAGTACTTC. This encodes CASSQQTSGSETQYF.

The V gene is TRBV7-9, the J gene TRBJ1-2; 7 bases map to TRBD1. The CDR3 covers 14 residues. Germline lookup yields CDR1 SEHNR and CDR2 FQNEAQ (reference sequence). J lost 7 bases, V lost 7 bases, and 12 bases had no gene match. CDR3 region: CASNNPTGVRGYTF. The DNA for the CDR3 is TGTGCCAGCAACAATCCTACAGGGGTACGTGGCTACACCTTC. The variable domain in full, with the rest retrieved from reference TRBV7-9 and TRBJ1-2, is DTGVSQNPRHKITKRGQNVTFRCDPISEHNRLYWYRQTLGQGPEFLTYFQNEAQLEKSRLLSDRFSAERPKGSFSTLEIQRTEQGDSAMYLCASNNPTGVRGYTFGSGTRLTVV.

This clone was observed once. J is TRBJ1-2 and V is TRBV28; a weak D match, TRBD1 (6 bases). Trimming removed 5 bases from V and 7 bases from J, with 11 bases in between. Germline CDR1 is MDHEN and CDR2 is SYDVKM. The CDR3 covers 12 residues. The CDR3 sequence: CASSQQGAGYTF. The CDR3 DNA reads TGTGCCAGCAGTCAACAGGGAGCTGGCTACACCTTC.

This clone appeared a few times. The chain joins TRBV27 to TRBJ2-1, with D maybe TRBD2 (5 bases). Germline loops: CDR1 MNHEY, CDR2 SMNVEV (reference sequence). The CDR3 is 15 residues long. Trimming cost V 5 bases and J 3 bases, with 14 bases left between them. The CDR3 region is CASSDLAGGYNEQFF. CDR3 nucleotides: TGTGCCAGCAGTGACCTGGCGGGTGGCTACAATGAGCAGTTCTTC.

V is TRBV5-6 and J is TRBJ1-2; 10 bases align to TRBD1. This CDR3 is 13 amino acids long. The V gene end was trimmed by 5 bases and the J gene end by 8 bases; junction bases not matched to a gene: 6. Germline-derived CDR1 and CDR2 are SGHDT and YYEEEE. CDR3: CASSRGQGGGYTF. The DNA of the CDR3 is TGTGCCAGCAGTCGTGGACAGGGGGGAGGCTACACCTTC.

This sequence joins TRBV6-6 and TRBJ1-1, with 7 bases that match TRBD1. With V trimmed by 6 bases and J by 5 bases, 9 bases remained unmatched. The CDR3 has 14 residues. CDR1 is MNHNY and CDR2 is SVGAGI in the germline V gene (reference sequence). The CDR3 is CASRQTGHLTEAFF. In nucleotides, the CDR3 is TGTGCCAGCAGACAGACAGGGCATCTAACTGAAGCTTTCTTT.

The chain is built from TRBV7-2 and TRBJ2-7; TRBD2 aligns across 10 bases. Germline loops: CDR1 SGHTA, CDR2 FQGNSA. V shed 4 bases, J shed 2 bases, and the junction held 2 bases outside the gene matches. The CDR3 is made up of 14 amino acids. The CDR3, as DNA: TGTGCCAGCAGCTCTACTAGCGGGGCCTACGAGCAGTACTTC. Encoded protein: CASSSTSGAYEQYF. The whole variable domain, remainder taken from reference TRBV7-2 and TRBJ2-7, is GAGVSQSPSNKVTEKGKDVELRCDPISGHTALYWYRQSLGQGLEFLIYFQGNSAPDKSGLPSDRFSAERTGGSVSTLTIQRTQQEDSAVYLCASSSTSGAYEQYFGPGTRLTVT.

DNA for the CDR3: TGTGCCAGCAGCTTAGACAGGGTAGGGTACGAGCAGTACTTC. Translation: CASSLDRVGYEQYF. The gene calls are TRBV11-2 and TRBJ2-7; TRBD1 is a possible D gene (5 bases). The germline V gene has CDR1 SGHAT and CDR2 FQNNGV. V was pared by 0 bases and J by 4 bases, with 10 bases between. The CDR3 is 14 residues long.

V and J are TRBV6-1 and TRBJ2-1; TRBD2 agrees at 7 bases. CDR3 length equals 14 residues. The germline V gene has CDR1 MNHNS and CDR2 SASEGT. V gave up 7 bases and J gave up 5 bases; unmatched junction bases: 8. The DNA for the CDR3 is TGTGCCAGCACTTGGCGGGAGTCCCACAATGAGCAGTTCTTC. Its protein is CASTWRESHNEQFF.

This chain links TRBV30 with TRBJ2-2; 9 bases match TRBD2. This CDR3 has 14 amino acids. V dropped 5 bases and J dropped 2; count of bases not matched to a gene: 3. Germline-derived CDR1 and CDR2 are GTSNPN and SVGIG (reference sequence). The CDR3 is CAWSSGINTGELFF. CDR3 coding DNA: TGTGCCTGGTCTAGCGGGATAAACACCGGGGAGCTGTTTTTT.

The chain recombines TRBV5-1 with TRBJ2-3; 9 bases agree with TRBD1. Germline CDR1 SGHRS, CDR2 YFSETQ. The J segment lost 2 bases and the V segment lost 3 bases, leaving 7 bases of the junction unmatched. The CDR3 consists of 16 residues. The CDR3 DNA is TGCGCCAGCAGCTCCGGGACAGGGTTCTTCACAGATACGCAGTATTTT. It codes for CASSSGTGFFTDTQYF.

The sample holds one count of this clone. The genes are TRBV28 and TRBJ1-2; D gene ambiguous. This CDR3 spans 12 amino acids. The germline V gene encodes CDR1 MDHEN and CDR2 SYDVKM. V lost 5 bases, J lost 4 bases, and 8 bases lay in between. For the CDR3, the DNA is TGTGCCAGCAGTCTGGAGTTCTATGGCTACACCTTC. It codes for CASSLEFYGYTF.

The chain recombines TRBV5-8 with TRBJ1-1, with D uncertain. CDR3 length: 16 residues. The V and J ends lost 0 bases and 0 bases respectively, with 12 bases between them. Germline CDR1 reads SGHTS; CDR2 reads YDEGEE. DNA of the CDR3: TGTGCCAGCAGCTTGGTAACAGTGACGTTGAACACTGAAGCTTTCTTT. Residues: CASSLVTVTLNTEAFF.

The chain has TRBV9 and TRBJ1-3; a possible D gene is TRBD1 (6 bases). The CDR3 is made up of 14 amino acids. V was cut by 3 bases and J by 3 bases, with 10 bases left in between. Looked up from germline, CDR1 is SGDLS and CDR2 is YYNGEE. The CDR3 sequence: CASSETGVGNTIYF. CDR3 nucleotide sequence: TGTGCCAGCAGCGAGACAGGTGTTGGAAACACCATATATTTT. Looking up the rest from reference TRBV9 and TRBJ1-3 gives the full variable domain: DSGVTQTPKHLITATGQRVTLRCSPRSGDLSVYWYQQSLDQGLQFLIQYYNGEERAKGNILERFSAQQFPDLHSELNLSSLELGDSALYFCASSETGVGNTIYFGEGSWLTVV.

The chain links TRBV29-1 to TRBJ1-2, with 7 bases matching TRBD1. V gave up 0 bases and J gave up 3 bases; unmatched junction bases: 13. The CDR3 contains 17 residues. Germline CDR1 and CDR2: SQVTM and ANQGSEA. CDR3 loop: CSVEEAGQAPGYYGYTF. CDR3 DNA sequence: TGCAGCGTTGAAGAAGCCGGACAGGCCCCAGGATACTATGGCTACACCTTC.

CDR3 nucleotide sequence: TGTGCCAGCAGCTTTGCGGGACTGGAGGGCTCCTACAATGAGCAGTTCTTC. Translating gives CASSFAGLEGSYNEQFF. The V gene is TRBV12-1, the J gene TRBJ2-1; TRBD2 was called by the table and not checked on the DNA. TRBV12-1 is labeled a pseudogene. The CDR3 consists of 17 residues.

This chain links TRBV28 with TRBJ1-1, with D possibly matching TRBD1 (6 bases). Germline V gives CDR1 MDHEN, CDR2 SYDVKM. The CDR3 totals 15 residues. Trimming stripped 2 bases from V and 2 bases from J, with 12 bases between. The DNA for the CDR3 is TGTGCCAGCAGTTTACCACAGGGACCTAACACTGAAGCTTTCTTT. This encodes CASSLPQGPNTEAFF.

The sample holds one count of this clone. The gene calls are TRBV6-5 and TRBJ1-1; D possibly corresponds to TRBD1 (5 bases). Germline CDR1 and CDR2: MNHEY and SVGAGI. The CDR3 covers 15 residues. Trimming removed 7 bases from V and 4 bases from J, with 19 bases in between. CDR3 sequence reads: CASIPGTHLRTEAFF. As DNA, the CDR3 is TGTGCCAGCATCCCGGGGACTCACCTCCGCACTGAAGCTTTCTTT.

The chain links TRBV19 to TRBJ1-2; D possibly corresponds to TRBD1 (5 bases). V lost 2 bases, J lost 0 bases, and 10 bases lay in between. The CDR3 length is 15 residues. CDR1 and CDR2 (germline): LNHDA, SQIVND (reference sequence). CDR3 region: CASSIRQGTNYGYTF. The CDR3 region has the DNA TGTGCCAGTAGTATACGCCAGGGAACTAACTATGGCTACACCTTC.

This rearrangement joins TRBV9 to TRBJ2-1, with TRBD2 matching over 10 bases. V was clipped by 0 bases and J by 2 bases; unmatched bases: 2. CDR1 is SGDLS, CDR2 YYNGEE, per germline. The CDR3 has 16 amino acids. The CDR3 bases are TGTGCCAGCAGCGTAGAGCTAGCGGGAGCCTACAATGAGCAGTTCTTC. It is translated as CASSVELAGAYNEQFF.

This clone was recorded once. The chain has TRBV7-9 and TRBJ1-4; 8 nucleotides line up with TRBD1. CDR1 and CDR2 (germline): SEHNR, FQNEAQ (reference sequence). This CDR3 has 14 residues. The J segment lost 8 bases and the V segment lost 3 bases, leaving 5 bases of the junction unmatched. The CDR3 DNA is TGTGCCAGCAGCTTGACAGGGGAAGGGGAAAAACTGTTTTTT. The encoded protein is CASSLTGEGEKLFF. The full variable domain, completed using reference TRBV7-9 and TRBJ1-4, is DTGVSQNPRHKITKRGQNVTFRCDPISEHNRLYWYRQTLGQGPEFLTYFQNEAQLEKSRLLSDRFSAERPKGSFSTLEIQRTEQGDSAMYLCASSLTGEGEKLFFGSGTQLSVL.

This chain uses TRBV30 with TRBJ1-4; 8 bases line up with TRBD1. The germline CDR1 and CDR2 sequences are GTSNPN and SVGIG (reference sequence). V lost 2 bases to trimming and J lost 3 bases; unmatched junction nucleotides: 11. The CDR3 has 17 residues. DNA for the CDR3: TGTGCCTGGAGTAAGACAGGGGTCCACAGGGCTAATGAAAAACTGTTTTTT. This encodes CAWSKTGVHRANEKLFF.

This clone was seen a single time. The CDR3 DNA reads as TGTGCCAGCTCACCCCAAAGGGCAGGGGGCAACACTGAAGCTTTCTTT. It translates to CASSPQRAGGNTEAFF. V and J are TRBV18 and TRBJ1-1; TRBD1 agrees at 8 bases. The V gene end was trimmed by 3 bases and the J gene end by 2 bases; junction bases not matched to a gene: 8. CDR1 KGHSH and CDR2 LQKENI come from the germline V gene. The CDR3 has 16 amino acids.

V and J are TRBV7-9 and TRBJ1-1; D is perhaps TRBD1 (6 bases). This CDR3 is built from 17 residues. Germline values: CDR1 SEHNR, CDR2 FQNEAQ (reference sequence). Trimming removed 5 bases from V and 5 bases from J, with 24 bases in between. Written as DNA, the CDR3 is TGTGCCAGCAGCCCCCCAAAGGTCTGGGGGCGCATAACTGAAGCTTTCTTT. Protein product: CASSPPKVWGRITEAFF. The whole variable domain, filled in from reference TRBV7-9 and TRBJ1-1, reads DTGVSQNPRHKITKRGQNVTFRCDPISEHNRLYWYRQTLGQGPEFLTYFQNEAQLEKSRLLSDRFSAERPKGSFSTLEIQRTEQGDSAMYLCASSPPKVWGRITEAFFGQGTRLTVV.

V usage is TRBV7-7 and J usage is TRBJ2-1, with D perhaps matching TRBD2 (5 bases). This CDR3 comprises 14 residues. CDR1 SSHAT and CDR2 FNYEAQ come from the germline V gene (reference sequence). The V gene lost 2 bases and the J gene lost 9 bases, with 14 bases spanning the gap. CDR3 sequence: CASSLRGSVAEQFF. DNA of the CDR3: TGTGCCAGCAGCTTACGGGGTAGTGTTGCTGAGCAGTTCTTC.

The CDR3 protein is CASSQPGAVETQYF. DNA for the CDR3: TGCGCCAGCAGCCAACCAGGCGCCGTGGAGACCCAGTACTTC. V is TRBV4-1 and J is TRBJ2-5; D gene unclear. The CDR3 spans 14 residues. With 2 bases removed from V and 5 bases from J, the gap between germline ends came to 12 bases. Germline CDR1 and CDR2: MGHRA and YSYEKL.

This chain joins TRBV19 and TRBJ2-4; D uncertain. Germline values: CDR1 LNHDA, CDR2 SQIVND (reference sequence). The CDR3 consists of 13 residues. Trimming removed 1 base at V and 3 bases at J, with 4 bases between. The CDR3 sequence: CASSIGYKNIQYF. CDR3 sequence (DNA): TGTGCCAGTAGTATAGGTTACAAAAACATTCAGTACTTC.

The chain couples TRBV7-3 to TRBJ2-7; 12 nucleotides align to TRBD2. Germline trimming cut 4 bases from V and 2 bases from J; bases unmatched to any gene: 3. Germline CDR1 is SGHTA and CDR2 is FQGTGA. The CDR3 runs 15 residues. CDR3 bases: TGTGCCAGCAGCTCTCGGACTAGCGGGACCTACGAGCAGTACTTC. As protein: CASSSRTSGTYEQYF.